Following are 24 T cell receptor beta chains from one sample sequenced in a study of shared clonotypes between healthy human individuals. Clones were read by immunoSEQ multiplex PCR, and TCRdb kept only the in-frame ones, dropping some. This sample carries more than 900,000 clones, approximately 80% of them seen once, and the ten largest clones take roughly 0.65%. The specimen sequenced was memory CD4+ T cells from PBMCs. As to subset: CD45RA-negative fraction. All receptors come from a young man in good health. Some clones in this sample may be carry-over from other donors' samples.

The chain joins TRBV7-3 to TRBJ1-3; D is ambiguous. This CDR3 region has 16 residues. V was trimmed by 5 bases and J by 0 bases, leaving 14 bases between them. Germline CDR1 is SGHTA and CDR2 is FQGTGA. CDR3 sequence reads: CASSLMPLSSGNTIYF. DNA for the CDR3: TGTGCCAGCAGCCTCATGCCATTAAGCTCTGGAAACACCATATATTTT.

This chain links TRBV11-3 with TRBJ2-3; D is tentatively TRBD1 or TRBD2 (6 bases each). V shed 1 base and J shed 5 bases, with 10 bases lying between them. CDR3 size: 14 residues. Germline V gives CDR1 SGHNT, CDR2 YENEEA. The CDR3 protein is CASSLGGAGDTQYF. The CDR3 DNA sequence: TGTGCCAGCAGCTTAGGGGGGGCCGGAGATACGCAGTATTTT.

This clone has a single count. CDR3 in amino acids: CASSRGQLGPYEQYF. The CDR3 nucleotides are TGTGCCAGCAGTCGGGGACAGCTGGGCCCCTACGAGCAGTACTTC. The chain carries TRBV28 and TRBJ2-7; TRBD1 matches 7 bases. With V trimmed by 5 bases and J by 2 bases, 9 bases remained unmatched. Germline CDR1 reads MDHEN; CDR2 reads SYDVKM. There are 15 residues in the CDR3.

This clone was counted at least ten times. Additional DNA sequences in this sample encode the identical CDR3. V gene TRBV10-2 combines with J gene TRBJ2-7, with 8 positions matching TRBD2. V was clipped by 6 bases and J by 5 bases; unmatched bases: 9. The length of the CDR3 is 14 residues. The germline V gene encodes CDR1 WSHSY and CDR2 SAAADI. The CDR3 region is CASSGLAGVHEQYF. The DNA of the CDR3 is TGCGCCAGCAGCGGTCTAGCGGGCGTCCACGAGCAGTACTTC.

This clone was observed at least ten times. The rearrangement uses TRBV7-9 and TRBJ2-3, with 10 bases lining up with TRBD2. Germline V gene lookup returns CDR1 SEHNR and CDR2 FQNEAQ (reference sequence). Trimming removed 3 bases from V and 2 bases from J; junction bases left unmatched: 5. CDR3 length: 16 residues. The CDR3 sequence is CASSFGLAVDTDTQYF. The CDR3 DNA is TGTGCCAGCAGCTTCGGACTAGCGGTAGACACAGATACGCAGTATTTT. The full variable domain, completed using reference TRBV7-9 and TRBJ2-3, is DTGVSQNPRHKITKRGQNVTFRCDPISEHNRLYWYRQTLGQGPEFLTYFQNEAQLEKSRLLSDRFSAERPKGSFSTLEIQRTEQGDSAMYLCASSFGLAVDTDTQYFGPGTRLTVL.

The genes are TRBV7-2 and TRBJ2-1; 9 nucleotides line up with TRBD2. Trimming at V came to 3 bases and at J to 6 bases, leaving 6 bases not matched to a gene. CDR1 and CDR2 (germline): SGHTA, FQGNSA. CDR3 length equals 15 residues. The CDR3 DNA sequence: TGTGCCAGCAGCTTTCAGGGACTAGCAATCAATGAGCAGTTCTTC. This encodes CASSFQGLAINEQFF.

This chain connects TRBV7-9 to TRBJ1-1, with 8 bases that match TRBD1. The germline V gene has CDR1 SEHNR and CDR2 FQNEAQ (reference sequence). CDR3 size: 15 residues. The V gene end was trimmed by 5 bases and the J gene end by 4 bases; junction bases not matched to a gene: 9. The CDR3 DNA sequence: TGTGCCAGCAGCCGTGGCACAGGGGGGGGCACTGAAGCTTTCTTT. The encoded protein is CASSRGTGGGTEAFF.

The genes are TRBV1 and TRBJ2-1. TRBV1 is a listed pseudogene. The CDR3 spans 14 residues. In DNA form, the CDR3 reads TGCACCAGCAGCCAAGACCCCGAGTGGGATGAGCAGTTCTTC. This translates into CTSSQDPEWDEQFF.

This sequence joins TRBV2 and TRBJ2-7; 9 bases match TRBD1. Germline V CDR1 and CDR2: SNHLY, FYNNEI. This CDR3 is built from 16 residues. Trimming took 1 base from V and 1 from J; bases not matched to a gene: 5. This chain's CDR3 is CASSEVGQGVSYEQYF. The CDR3 bases are TGTGCCAGCAGTGAAGTGGGACAGGGCGTATCCTACGAGCAGTACTTC.

V and J are TRBV5-4 and TRBJ1-3; no clear D. This CDR3 contains 13 residues. Germline V gene lookup returns CDR1 SGHNT and CDR2 YYREEE (reference sequence). V was pared by 5 bases and J by 4 bases, with 10 bases between. CDR3 in amino acids: CASSLSRGNTIYF. The CDR3 coding sequence is TGTGCCAGCAGTCTTAGCAGAGGAAACACCATATATTTT.

Concerning this clone: A much larger clone sits a single nucleotide away, making a read error possible. Other DNA sequences in the same sample also yield this CDR3. The rearrangement uses TRBV11-2 and TRBJ1-1; D ambiguous. The V end was cut by 5 bases, the J end by 0 bases, with 7 bases between. Germline assignment: CDR1 SGHAT and CDR2 FQNNGV. This CDR3 is built from 13 residues. The CDR3 nucleotides are TGTGCCAGCAGCCTTACAGTGAACACTGAAGCTTTCTTT. It translates to CASSLTVNTEAFF.

The V and J genes are TRBV7-2 and TRBJ2-3; no clear D gene. This CDR3 spans 16 amino acids. Germline V gene lookup returns CDR1 SGHTA and CDR2 FQGNSA. V dropped 2 bases and J dropped 0 bases, with 12 bases sitting between them. CDR3 protein: CASSLSQHPSTDTQYF. The CDR3 nucleotides are TGTGCCAGCAGCTTATCCCAGCATCCTAGCACAGATACGCAGTATTTT.

This clone has a handful of counts. The V and J genes are TRBV27 and TRBJ1-5; 9 bases match TRBD1. Looked up from germline, CDR1 is MNHEY and CDR2 is SMNVEV (reference sequence). CDR3 length equals 15 residues. J gave up 6 bases and V 4 bases, and 7 bases lay outside the gene matches. The CDR3 nucleotides read TGTGCCAGCAGTTCTACAGGGGGCCCGGTTCAGCCCCAGCATTTT. Its translation is CASSSTGGPVQPQHF.

This clone was recorded once. V usage is TRBV18 and J usage is TRBJ2-7; 7 bases match TRBD2. Germline CDR1 KGHSH, CDR2 LQKENI. The CDR3 is 20 amino acids. Trimming at V came to 6 bases and at J to 5 bases, leaving 28 bases not matched to a gene. The CDR3 bases are TGTGCCAGCTCGCGCCGACGGGACTACACTAAAAACCTTCTACGTAACGAGCAGTACTTC. Its translation is CASSRRRDYTKNLLRNEQYF.

This clone was picked up one time. The chain recombines TRBV12-5 with TRBJ2-2; 13 bases are a match to TRBD2. The CDR3 extends over 20 amino acids. V gave up 3 bases and J gave up 5 bases; unmatched junction bases: 15. CDR1 is LGHNT, CDR2 FRNRAP, per germline. The CDR3 here is CASGLPTTPGLAGMTGELFF. The CDR3 nucleotides are TGTGCTAGTGGTTTACCTACAACCCCGGGACTAGCGGGAATGACCGGGGAGCTGTTTTTT.

This chain uses TRBV2 with TRBJ2-5; D call uncertain. Trimming took off 3 bases at V and 5 bases at J, with 13 bases between the two ends. The CDR3 sequence is 14 residues long. The germline CDR1 and CDR2 sequences are SNHLY and FYNNEI. Here the CDR3 DNA reads TGTGCCAGCAGTGAGGACCCTAGGCGGGAGACCCAGTACTTC. It specifies CASSEDPRRETQYF.

In this sample, this clone turned up once. This chain links TRBV11-2 with TRBJ1-1, with D maybe TRBD1 (5 bases). CDR1 SGHAT and CDR2 FQNNGV come from the germline V gene. The CDR3 runs to 16 residues. The V end was cut by 0 bases, the J end by 1 base, with 12 bases between. CDR3 DNA sequence: TGTGCCAGCAGCTTAGATCGGGGGATGGGGAACACTGAAGCTTTCTTT. Its translation: CASSLDRGMGNTEAFF. Combining the CDR3 with reference TRBV11-2 and TRBJ1-1 gives the whole variable domain EAGVAQSPRYKIIEKRQSVAFWCNPISGHATLYWYQQILGQGPKLLIQFQNNGVVDDSQLPKDRFSAERLKGVDSTLKIQPAKLEDSAVYLCASSLDRGMGNTEAFFGQGTRLTVV.

The chain links TRBV5-8 to TRBJ2-1; D not resolved. CDR1 and CDR2 from the germline V gene are SGHTS and YDEGEE. V lost 2 bases and J lost 7, with 4 bases in between. The length of the CDR3 is 11 residues. In DNA form, the CDR3 reads TGTGCCAGCAGCTTCGAAAATGAGCAGTTCTTC. Translation: CASSFENEQFF.

The J gene is TRBJ2-3, the V gene TRBV7-3; D unclear. The V gene lost 6 bases and the J gene lost 4 bases, with 11 bases spanning the gap. The CDR3 covers 13 residues. Germline assignment: CDR1 SGHTA and CDR2 FQGTGA. The CDR3 loop is CASSLNAADTQYF. The DNA of the CDR3 is TGTGCCAGCAGTCTCAATGCCGCAGATACGCAGTATTTT.

V and J are TRBV4-1 and TRBJ2-4, with D maybe TRBD2 (5 bases). The CDR3 totals 14 residues. The V end was cut by 1 base, the J end by 5 bases, with 9 bases between. Germline assignment: CDR1 MGHRA and CDR2 YSYEKL. CDR3 DNA sequence: TGCGCCAGCAGCCAAGCGGCCGGGGAAAACATTCAGTACTTC. Protein product: CASSQAAGENIQYF.

The table lists this clone with a count of one. The chain is built from TRBV28 and TRBJ2-1; D not certain. This CDR3 has 11 residues. V was trimmed by 5 bases and J by 7 bases, leaving 6 bases between them. The germline CDR1 and CDR2 sequences are MDHEN and SYDVKM. The CDR3 loop is CASSLLNEQFF. The CDR3 nucleotides are TGTGCCAGCAGTCTACTTAATGAGCAGTTCTTC.

V is TRBV5-4 and J is TRBJ2-3, with D unresolved. The CDR3 spans 15 residues. The germline CDR1 and CDR2 sequences are SGHNT and YYREEE (reference sequence). Trimming pared 0 bases from V and 1 base from J, leaving 9 bases between. CDR3 DNA sequence: TGTGCCAGCAGCTTGGGTGGCACCGGCACAGATACGCAGTATTTT. Amino acid sequence: CASSLGGTGTDTQYF.

The chain combines TRBV7-8 with TRBJ2-7, with D possibly matching TRBD2 (5 bases). The germline V and J ends were trimmed by 5 bases and 0 bases, with 14 bases remaining between them. The CDR3 runs to 15 residues. Germline V gives CDR1 SGHVS, CDR2 FQNEAQ. The CDR3 DNA reads as TGTGCCAGCAGCCCTAGCCGGATACCCTCCTACGAGCAGTACTTC. Translated: CASSPSRIPSYEQYF.

The chain links TRBV11-2 to TRBJ2-1; TRBD1 aligns across 8 bases. CDR1 SGHAT and CDR2 FQNNGV come from the germline V gene. Trimming at V came to 2 bases and at J to 3 bases, leaving 6 bases not matched to a gene. The CDR3 extends over 16 amino acids. The CDR3 DNA is TGTGCCAGCAGCTTACCACAGGGGGGACGCTACAATGAGCAGTTCTTC. Translation: CASSLPQGGRYNEQFF.